The rows below give T cell receptor beta chains drawn from one sample of a study of T cells after yellow fever vaccination. Each CDR3 protein is one row after TCRdb ran MiXCR on the 5' RACE reads. The sample holds a few hundred thousand distinct CDR3 sequences, approximately 3% seen once. This material consisted of CD4+ T cells sorted from PBMCs, taken 10 days after the yellow fever booster vaccination. These receptors all come from a man aged 18 to 30 who received the YFV17D yellow fever vaccine. CDR3s include the opening cysteine and the closing phenylalanine or tryptophan. A D gene is named only where the DNA matches it firmly. Some rows have no size entry. The others give once, few or many, or a class for an expanded clone.

D gene,clone size,CDR3 length,J gene,V gene,CDR3 DNA,CDR3 protein
TRBD1,many,13,TRBJ1-4,TRBV10-3,TGTGCCATAGGACAGGGCACAAATGAAAAACTGTTTTTT,CAIGQGTNEKLFF
TRBD1,-,16,TRBJ2-2,TRBV3-1,TGTGCCAGCAGCCAAGGTCCAGGGGGCCGCACCGGGGAGCTGTTTTTT,CASSQGPGGRTGELFF
-,-,13,TRBJ2-3,TRBV20-1,TGCAGTGGGGGGCCCTCTAGCACAGATACGCAGTATTTT,CSGGPSSTDTQYF
TRBD1,many,17,TRBJ2-2,TRBV11-2,TGTGCCAGCAGCTTAGATCTGGGGGGACAGGCCACCGGGGAGCTGTTTTTT,CASSLDLGGQATGELFF
-,many,11,TRBJ1-2,TRBV6-5,TGTGCCAGCAGTTACCGAGGGGGCTACACCTTC,CASSYRGGYTF
-,many,14,TRBJ2-1,TRBV24-1,TGTGCCACCAGTGACATCTGGCCCTACAATGAGCAGTTCTTC,CATSDIWPYNEQFF
-,many,15,TRBJ2-1,TRBV9,TGTGCCAGCAGCAAATGGTCTGGGATACTCAATGAGCAGTTCTTC,CASSKWSGILNEQFF
-,many,14,TRBJ1-2,TRBV7-9,TGTGCCAGCAGCTCCCCTATTAGCAAGCAAGGCTACACCTTC,CASSSPISKQGYTF
TRBD1,few,16,TRBJ2-3,TRBV5-5,TGTGCCAGCAGGATTGGGACAGGAGGGAGCACAGATACGCAGTATTTT,CASRIGTGGSTDTQYF
-,-,14,TRBJ2-1,TRBV29-1,TGCAGCGTGTCCCGGGACCCGCTCACTGGCGGGCAGTTCTTC,CSVSRDPLTGGQFF
-,many,14,TRBJ2-7,TRBV15,TGTGCCACCAGCAGAGCTCAGGGGACCTACGAGCAGTACTTC,CATSRAQGTYEQYF
TRBD1,many,15,TRBJ2-1,TRBV20-1,TGCAGTGCTGGAACCGGGACAGGGATTTGGGATGAGCAGTTCTTC,CSAGTGTGIWDEQFF
-,-,13,TRBJ2-2,TRBV4-3,TGCGCCAGCAGCCAAGATCGGGGTGGGGAGCTGTTTTTT,CASSQDRGGELFF
TRBD2,many,15,TRBJ2-1,TRBV12-3/TRBV12-4,TGTGCCAGCAACATAGCGGGGGGGCACTACAATGAGCAGTTCTTC,CASNIAGGHYNEQFF
TRBD2,-,14,TRBJ2-5,TRBV27,TGTGCCAGCAGTGTAGTCCGGGGGGGAGAGACCCAGTACTTC,CASSVVRGGETQYF
-,many,11,TRBJ2-5,TRBV29-1,TGCAGCGGGAATTCGAAAGAGACCCAGTACTTC,CSGNSKETQYF
-,many,11,TRBJ2-1,TRBV5-6,TGTGCCAGCAGCTTCAGGGGTGAGCAGTTCTTC,CASSFRGEQFF
TRBD1,-,15,TRBJ1-4,TRBV2,TGTGCCAGCAGTGATTTACAGGGGATTCGGGAAAAACTGTTTTTT,CASSDLQGIREKLFF
TRBD1,many,14,TRBJ1-6,TRBV5-1,TGCGCCAGCAGGCAACAGGGGGATAATTCACCCCTCCACTTT,CASRQQGDNSPLHF
-,many,16,TRBJ1-6,TRBV20-1,TGCAGTGCGAGGACGATCCGGACGAATGATAATTCACCCCTCCACTTT,CSARTIRTNDNSPLHF
TRBD1,many,17,TRBJ1-6,TRBV7-9,TGTGCCAGCAGCTTAGCGCGACAGGGGATCGATAATTCACCCCTCCACTTT,CASSLARQGIDNSPLHF
-,many,12,TRBJ1-2,TRBV29-1,TGCAGCGTTGAAGATGGCAGCGTAGGCTACACCTTC,CSVEDGSVGYTF
-,-,13,TRBJ1-1,TRBV5-1,TGCGCCAGCAGTACAGCCGGCAACACTGAAGCTTTCTTT,CASSTAGNTEAFF
-,few,13,TRBJ2-7,TRBV9,TGTGCCTACGGGGGATTAGCGGCTTACGAGCAGTACTTC,CAYGGLAAYEQYF
-,many,12,TRBJ2-1,TRBV6-5,TGTGCCAGCAGTTACCGGGACGGTGAGCAGTTCTTC,CASSYRDGEQFF
-,many,13,TRBJ1-2,TRBV10-3,TGTGCCATCAGTCTGGGAGGATCCTATGGCTACACCTTC,CAISLGGSYGYTF
TRBD1,many,13,TRBJ2-5,TRBV10-3,TGTGCCATCGGGACAGGGGGCTGGGAGACCCAGTACTTC,CAIGTGGWETQYF
-,many,14,TRBJ1-1,TRBV5-5,TGTGCCAGCAGCCGTGTCCCGGGACGGTCTGAAGCTTTCTTT,CASSRVPGRSEAFF
TRBD2,-,16,TRBJ2-7,TRBV7-3,TGTGCCAGCAGCCCGGGGGCGGCTAGCGGGTTAGACGAGCAGTACTTC,CASSPGAASGLDEQYF
TRBD2,-,16,TRBJ2-1,TRBV5-1,TGCGCCAGCACCCCTGCCGGGGGGAGCTCCTACAATGAGCAGTTCTTC,CASTPAGGSSYNEQFF
TRBD1,few,15,TRBJ2-1,TRBV7-6,TGTGCCAGCAGCTTAGTATTAGGGGGCCTCTATGAGCAGTTCTTC,CASSLVLGGLYEQFF
-,few,19,TRBJ2-6,TRBV4-2,TGTGCCAGCAGCCAAGCATACCAGAGGACACCCTCTGGGGCCAACGTCCTGACTTTC,CASSQAYQRTPSGANVLTF
-,-,13,TRBJ2-3,TRBV5-1,TGCGCCAGCAGCCCCGCGGGGCCCGATACGCAGTATTTT,CASSPAGPDTQYF
TRBD1,-,15,TRBJ1-5,TRBV20-1,TGCAGTGCACTTGACAGGGTCCTAAGCAATCAGCCCCAGCATTTT,CSALDRVLSNQPQHF
TRBD1,many,14,TRBJ2-1,TRBV5-1,TGTGCTAGCAGCTTAGGGACAGGGGGCAATGAGCAGTTCTTC,CASSLGTGGNEQFF
-,-,16,TRBJ2-7,TRBV7-2,TGTGCCAGCAGCTTACTCGGGTTACCTAACTCCTACGAGCAGTACTTC,CASSLLGLPNSYEQYF
-,few,15,TRBJ2-1,TRBV19,TGTGCCAGTAGTATAGGAAGGGCGAGATACAATGAGCAGTTCTTC,CASSIGRARYNEQFF
-,many,13,TRBJ2-2,TRBV9,TGTGCCAGCAGCGCGACTCTCTGGGGGGAGCTGTTTTTT,CASSATLWGELFF
-,few,13,TRBJ1-2,TRBV7-8,TGTGCCAGCAGCTTAGCCCTCGACTATGGCTACACCTTC,CASSLALDYGYTF
-,-,12,TRBJ2-3,TRBV2,TGTGCCAGCAGTGGGCCCACAGATACGCAGTATTTT,CASSGPTDTQYF
TRBD1,many,12,TRBJ2-3,TRBV6-5,TGTGCCAGCAGGAGGGGGCCAGATACGCAGTATTTT,CASRRGPDTQYF
-,few,15,TRBJ1-5,TRBV10-3,TGTGCCATCAGTGAGTCAAAACCCGTGGGCCAGCCCCAGCATTTT,CAISESKPVGQPQHF
TRBD1,-,15,TRBJ2-6,TRBV29-1,TGCAGCGTGGGACAGGGGGCGGTTGGGGCCAACGTCCTGACTTTC,CSVGQGAVGANVLTF
TRBD1,many,16,TRBJ2-3,TRBV6-1,TGTGCCAGCAGTATCGACAGGGCTCCTAGCACAGATACGCAGTATTTT,CASSIDRAPSTDTQYF
TRBD1,many,15,TRBJ2-2,TRBV4-3,TGCGCCAGCAGCCCAGCCGGGACAGGGACCGGGGAGCTGTTTTTT,CASSPAGTGTGELFF
-,few,11,TRBJ2-7,TRBV7-2,TGTGCCAGCAAGCAGGCCTACGAGCAGTACTTC,CASKQAYEQYF
-,many,13,TRBJ1-2,TRBV18,TGTGCCAGCTCCCCGTCGGACTCCCGAGGGAGCACCTTC,CASSPSDSRGSTF
TRBD2,-,11,TRBJ2-1,TRBV20-1,TGCAGTGCTAGGCGGGAGGGGGCACTGTTCTTC,CSARREGALFF
-,many,15,TRBJ2-3,TRBV24-1,TGTGCCACCTTCCCGCCGGAGTCTATCACAGATACGCAGTATTTT,CATFPPESITDTQYF
-,-,16,TRBJ1-3,TRBV12-3/TRBV12-4,TGTGCCAGCAGCCTCCAGACGGCTTTCTCTGGAAACACCATATATTTT,CASSLQTAFSGNTIYF
-,many,12,TRBJ2-2,TRBV18,TGTGCCAGCTTCACTTACACCGGGGAGCTGTTTTTT,CASFTYTGELFF
-,-,11,TRBJ1-1,TRBV19,TGTGCCAGTAGTATGCTTAGTGGCGCTTTCTTT,CASSMLSGAFF
-,many,17,TRBJ2-7,TRBV14,TGTGCCAGCAGCCCAGGAATTGGTTTGAGGGGCTCCTACGAGCAGTACTTC,CASSPGIGLRGSYEQYF